One sample yielded the 32 T cell receptor beta chains listed below, sequenced in a study of control samples from healthy donors and cancer patients. Assay: immunoSEQ multiplex PCR; the TCRdb copy retains only in-frame clones and omits some. Of about 170,000 clones detected, approximately 92% appear once; the ten largest clones hold roughly 2.1%. The sample was blood. These receptors all come from a woman in her thirties or forties in good health.

The chain combines TRBV14 with TRBJ2-7, with unresolved D. V was pared by 4 bases and J by 3 bases, with 13 bases between. CDR3 length: 14 amino acids. The germline V gene encodes CDR1 SGHDN and CDR2 FVKESK. For the CDR3, the DNA is TGTGCCAGCAGCCGAAGGGTCGAATACTACGAGCAGTACTTC. This encodes CASSRRVEYYEQYF. The full variable domain, rest sourced from reference TRBV14 and TRBJ2-7, is EAGVTQFPSHSVIEKGQTVTLRCDPISGHDNLYWYRRVMGKEIKFLLHFVKESKQDESGMPNNRFLAERTGGTYSTLKVQPAELEDSGVYFCASSRRVEYYEQYFGPGTRLTVT.

V usage is TRBV13 and J usage is TRBJ1-2; D is uncertain. The germline CDR1 and CDR2 sequences are PRHDT and FYEKMQ (reference sequence). CDR3 size: 15 residues. V was shortened by 4 bases and J by 0 bases, with 12 bases between the two germline ends. The CDR3 nucleotides are TGTGCCAGCAGCTCCCCGACGGCAGCTAACTATGGCTACACCTTC. Translation: CASSSPTAANYGYTF.

The rearrangement joins TRBV5-6 to TRBJ2-7; 7 nucleotides align to TRBD1. J gave up 2 bases and V 3 bases, and 11 bases lay outside the gene matches. Germline CDR1 reads SGHDT; CDR2 reads YYEEEE. This CDR3 region has 16 residues. CDR3 protein: CASSSFHRDRPYEQYF. In DNA form, the CDR3 reads TGTGCCAGCAGCTCTTTCCACCGGGACAGACCCTACGAGCAGTACTTC.

This clone has just one count. The chain is built from TRBV19 and TRBJ1-5; D not certain. Per the germline V gene, CDR1 is LNHDA and CDR2 is SQIVND (reference sequence). V gave up 3 bases and J gave up 3 bases, with 6 bases separating them. The CDR3 has 13 residues. CDR3 DNA: TGTGCCAGTAGTATGGGGATCAATCAGCCCCAGCATTTT. Translating gives CASSMGINQPQHF.

The chain's CDR3 is CAIVQGINTEAFF. CDR3 DNA: TGTGCCATCGTACAGGGGATTAACACTGAAGCTTTCTTT. The V call is TRBV6-5, the J call TRBJ1-1, with 7 nucleotides matching TRBD1. The CDR3 is made up of 13 amino acids. Germline trimming cut 10 bases from V and 2 bases from J; bases unmatched to any gene: 7. Germline values: CDR1 MNHEY, CDR2 SVGAGI.

The J gene is TRBJ1-1, the V gene TRBV7-8, with TRBD1 as a possible D gene (6 bases). The ends were cut back, 1 base at V and 5 bases at J, with 17 bases in the middle. The CDR3 sequence is 16 residues long. Germline-derived CDR1 and CDR2 are SGHVS and FQNEAQ. CDR3 amino acids: CASSLERGDLGTEAFF. In DNA, the CDR3 is TGTGCCAGCAGCTTAGAGAGGGGGGACCTGGGGACTGAAGCTTTCTTT. Combining the CDR3 with reference TRBV7-8 and TRBJ1-1 gives the whole variable domain GAGVSQSPRYKVAKRGQDVALRCDPISGHVSLFWYQQALGQGPEFLTYFQNEAQLDKSGLPSDRFFAERPEGSVSTLKIQRTQQEDSAVYLCASSLERGDLGTEAFFGQGTRLTVV.

The chain combines TRBV10-2 with TRBJ1-2, with 8 bases that match TRBD1. CDR1 and CDR2 from the germline V gene are WSHSY and SAAADI. The CDR3 runs 13 residues. V lost 6 bases, J lost 6 bases, and 6 bases stayed unmatched. The CDR3 is CASSRGQAHGYTF. The CDR3 DNA reads TGCGCCAGCAGCAGGGGACAGGCCCATGGCTACACCTTC.

This clone came up a few times. The chain couples TRBV10-3 to TRBJ2-1, with 9 bases identical to TRBD2. The CDR3 is 14 residues long. V was clipped by 9 bases and J by 5 bases; unmatched bases: 8. Germline values: CDR1 ENHRY, CDR2 SYGVKD. In nucleotides, the CDR3 is TGTGCCATTACCCCGGGACTAGCTAACAATGAGCAGTTCTTC. Translated, it gives CAITPGLANNEQFF.

The chain has TRBV27 and TRBJ2-3; D remains ambiguous. The V end lost 4 bases, the J end lost 6 bases, and 8 bases lay between the germline ends. CDR1 MNHEY and CDR2 SMNVEV come from the germline V gene (reference sequence). The CDR3 has 12 amino acids. The CDR3 reads CASSSPGDTQYF. The DNA of the CDR3 is TGTGCCAGCAGTTCTCCCGGGGATACGCAGTATTTT.

V usage is TRBV3-1 (or the pseudogene TRBV3-2) and J usage is TRBJ1-1; no clear D gene. CDR3 size: 14 residues. Trimming took off 4 bases at V and 1 base at J, with 10 bases between the two ends. CDR1 is LGHDT, CDR2 YNNKEL, per germline (reference sequence). The CDR3 sequence: CASSRTAKNTEAFF. The DNA of the CDR3 is TGTGCCAGCAGCCGGACGGCAAAGAACACTGAAGCTTTCTTT.

The V gene is TRBV11-3, the J gene TRBJ1-6, with D uncertain. V was shortened by 2 bases and J by 10 bases, with 9 bases between the two germline ends. The CDR3 has 13 residues. Per the germline V gene, CDR1 is SGHNT and CDR2 is YENEEA. The CDR3, as DNA: TGTGCCAGCAGCTTAAATCAGGAGTCACCCCTCCACTTT. It is translated as CASSLNQESPLHF. The whole variable domain, filled in from reference TRBV11-3 and TRBJ1-6, reads EAGVVQSPRYKIIEKKQPVAFWCNPISGHNTLYWYLQNLGQGPELLIRYENEEAVDDSQLPKDRFSAERLKGVDSTLKIQPAELGDSAVYLCASSLNQESPLHFGNGTRLTVT.

The chain recombines TRBV5-1 with TRBJ2-5; no definite D call. The germline CDR1 and CDR2 sequences are SGHRS and YFSETQ. CDR3 length equals 14 residues. V dropped 2 bases and J dropped 4 bases, with 12 bases sitting between them. CDR3 DNA sequence: TGCGCCAGCAGCTTAAACTTAGCTGGAGAGACCCAGTACTTC. It is translated as CASSLNLAGETQYF.

V is TRBV5-6 and J is TRBJ2-2; no clear D. Between the trimmed V and J ends, which lost 1 base and 6 bases, there was a span of 7 bases. This CDR3 has 13 residues. The germline V gene encodes CDR1 SGHDT and CDR2 YYEEEE. The CDR3 nucleotides read TGTGCCAGCAGCTTGTTTCAGGCCGGGGAGCTGTTTTTT. Translated: CASSLFQAGELFF.

The genes are TRBV6-5 and TRBJ2-2, with TRBD1 identical over 7 bases. Per the germline V gene, CDR1 is MNHEY and CDR2 is SVGAGI. The CDR3 sequence is 14 residues long. Trimming removed 7 bases from V and 4 bases from J; junction bases left unmatched: 6. CDR3 region: CASNPTGSTGELFF. CDR3 nucleotide sequence: TGTGCCAGCAACCCGACAGGGTCCACCGGGGAGCTGTTTTTT.

The chain links TRBV5-1 to TRBJ2-7; tentative D call: TRBD1 (5 bases). Germline loops: CDR1 SGHRS, CDR2 YFSETQ. The CDR3 runs to 15 residues. Trimming took 0 bases from V and 2 from J, leaving 12 bases between them. CDR3 loop: CASSLDGQATYEQYF. The CDR3 nucleotides read TGCGCCAGCAGCTTGGATGGACAAGCAACCTACGAGCAGTACTTC. Variable domain in full (rest from reference TRBV5-1 and TRBJ2-7): KAGVTQTPRYLIKTRGQQVTLSCSPISGHRSVSWYQQTPGQGLQFLFEYFSETQRNKGNFPGRFSGRQFSNSRSEMNVSTLELGDSALYLCASSLDGQATYEQYFGPGTRLTVT.

The chain links TRBV2 to TRBJ2-7, with TRBD1 matching 8 bases. Losses at the gene ends were 2 bases for V and 3 bases for J; bases not matched to a gene: 3. The CDR3 is 14 residues long. Germline V gives CDR1 SNHLY, CDR2 FYNNEI. Written as DNA, the CDR3 is TGTGCCAGCAGTGAACAGGGGGCGTTCTACGAGCAGTACTTC. Amino acid sequence: CASSEQGAFYEQYF. Combining the CDR3 with reference TRBV2 and TRBJ2-7 gives the whole variable domain EPEVTQTPSHQVTQMGQEVILRCVPISNHLYFYWYRQILGQKVEFLVSFYNNEISEKSEIFDDQFSVERPDGSNFTLKIRSTKLEDSAMYFCASSEQGAFYEQYFGPGTRLTVT.

The genes are TRBV4-2 and TRBJ1-2, with unresolved D. V lost 0 bases and J lost 14, with 16 bases in between. Germline CDR1 and CDR2: LGHNA and YNFKEQ. The CDR3 is 13 amino acids. CDR3 protein: CASSQDVPLVGTF. CDR3 nucleotide sequence: TGTGCCAGCAGCCAAGATGTTCCCCTAGTTGGGACCTTC.

CDR3 in amino acids: CASSLEPGKLFF. The DNA for the CDR3 is TGCGCCAGCAGCTTGGAGCCGGGGAAACTGTTTTTT. This rearrangement joins TRBV5-1 to TRBJ1-4, with no clear D. CDR1 is SGHRS and CDR2 is YFSETQ in the germline V gene. The CDR3 runs 12 residues. Trimming cost V 0 bases and J 11 bases, with 8 bases left between them.

This rearrangement joins TRBV18 to TRBJ1-2, with D maybe TRBD1 (6 bases). Trimming left V 3 bases short and J 6 bases short, with 23 bases between. The CDR3 runs 17 residues. The germline V gene encodes CDR1 KGHSH and CDR2 LQKENI. CDR3 loop: CASSPTRGLPFPDGYTF. Written as DNA, the CDR3 is TGTGCCAGCTCACCGACCAGGGGCTTACCCTTCCCTGATGGCTACACCTTC.

V gene TRBV3-1 (or the pseudogene TRBV3-2) combines with J gene TRBJ2-7; D tentatively fits TRBD1 or TRBD2 (5 bases each). Trimming pared 1 base from V and 7 bases from J, leaving 11 bases between. Germline lookup yields CDR1 LGHDT and CDR2 YNNKEL (reference sequence). This CDR3 contains 13 residues. The CDR3 DNA is TGTGCCAGCAGCCAAGTTGGGGGTTTGGAGCAGTACTTC. Amino acids: CASSQVGGLEQYF.

The chain links TRBV6-2 or TRBV6-3 to TRBJ1-1; TRBD1 might be the D (5 bases). The CDR3 contains 13 residues. Per germline, CDR1 MNHEY and CDR2 SVGEGT. Trimming removed 2 bases from V and 5 bases from J, with 9 bases in between. The CDR3 reads CASSYVWGTEAFF. CDR3 sequence (DNA): TGTGCCAGCAGTTACGTATGGGGGACTGAAGCTTTCTTT.

V and J are TRBV7-9 and TRBJ2-3; perhaps TRBD2 as D (5 bases). Germline V gene data show CDR1 as SEHNR and CDR2 as FQNEAQ (reference sequence). V lost 2 bases and J 2 bases, leaving 17 bases between the germline ends. The CDR3 is made up of 17 amino acids. This CDR3 is CASSLPTAGLNTDTQYF. Written as DNA, the CDR3 is TGTGCCAGCAGCTTACCAACCGCCGGACTGAACACAGATACGCAGTATTTT.

This clone is medium-sized (0.01 to 0.1%) in the sample. The chain links TRBV12-5 to TRBJ2-2; D is ambiguous. Germline V gives CDR1 LGHNT, CDR2 FRNRAP. Trimming pared 1 base from V and 4 bases from J, leaving 4 bases between. The CDR3 consists of 13 residues. The chain's CDR3 is CASGLDRTGELFF. The CDR3 DNA is TGTGCTAGTGGTTTGGACCGCACCGGGGAGCTGTTTTTT.

The V gene is TRBV4-2, the J gene TRBJ1-1; a weak D match, TRBD1 (6 bases). Trimming removed 0 bases at V and 3 bases at J, with 11 bases between. CDR3 size: 15 residues. The germline gives CDR1 LGHNA, CDR2 YNFKEQ. CDR3 coding DNA: TGTGCCAGCAGCCAAGAATACACAGGGTACACTGAAGCTTTCTTT. Amino acid sequence: CASSQEYTGYTEAFF.

The genes are TRBV11-2 and TRBJ1-2; TRBD1 matches at 7 bases. The CDR3 sequence is 16 residues long. V shed 5 bases, J shed 6 bases, and the junction held 15 bases outside the gene matches. Germline V lookup: CDR1 SGHAT, CDR2 FQNNGV. In nucleotides, the CDR3 is TGTGCCAGCAGCCCATTACAGGGGACACCGCGGCATGGCTACACCTTC. Translation: CASSPLQGTPRHGYTF.

This clone came up once. This chain uses TRBV25-1 with TRBJ1-1, with unresolved D. The V end lost 1 base, the J end lost 10 bases, and 19 bases lay between the germline ends. The CDR3 has 15 amino acids. Germline CDR1 MGHDK, CDR2 SYGVNS. For the CDR3, the DNA is TGTGCCAGCAGTGAATTCGGAGGCGTATCATTCGGAGCTTTCTTT. This translates into CASSEFGGVSFGAFF.

The chain uses TRBV7-9 and TRBJ1-2; TRBD1 is a possible D gene (6 bases). The CDR3 loop spans 13 amino acids. With 5 bases removed from V and 2 bases from J, the gap between germline ends came to 9 bases. Per germline, CDR1 SEHNR and CDR2 FQNEAQ (reference sequence). The CDR3 nucleotides read TGTGCCAGCAGCCGGGACACCAACTATGGCTACACCTTC. Protein sequence: CASSRDTNYGYTF.

This chain connects TRBV10-2 to TRBJ2-3; 9 positions agree with TRBD2. This CDR3 has 14 residues. Losses at the gene ends were 6 bases for V and 4 bases for J; bases not matched to a gene: 5. Germline CDR1 WSHSY, CDR2 SAAADI. CDR3 sequence reads: CASRLGLAADTQYF. The DNA of the CDR3 is TGCGCCAGCAGACTGGGACTAGCTGCAGATACGCAGTATTTT.

In the case of this clone: An end of the junction differs from the germline gene, which may be a read error. The V call is TRBV10-3, the J call TRBJ2-5; 8 nucleotides align to TRBD1. The V gene's germline CDR1 is ENHRY and CDR2 SYGVKD. This CDR3 region has 12 residues. The CDR3 nucleotides are TGTGCCGTCAGGGGGCTCCAAGAGACCCAGTACTTC. The encoded protein is CAVRGLQETQYF.

The V gene is TRBV5-1, the J gene TRBJ1-2, with a weak D call TRBD1 (5 bases). In germline, CDR1 is SGHRS, CDR2 YFSETQ. The CDR3 is 13 amino acids. The V and J ends lost 0 bases and 8 bases respectively, with 11 bases between them. Here the CDR3 reads CASSLAGGTGYTF. CDR3 DNA sequence: TGCGCCAGCAGCTTGGCAGGAGGGACCGGCTACACCTTC.

The CDR3 bases are TGTGCCAGCAGCCCCCAAGCAGAATACTATGGCTACACCTTC. This codes for CASSPQAEYYGYTF. V gene TRBV6-1 combines with J gene TRBJ1-2; D gene ambiguous. The CDR3 loop spans 14 amino acids. Trimming removed 6 bases at V and 3 bases at J, with 14 bases between. Germline lookup yields CDR1 MNHNS and CDR2 SASEGT.

The rearrangement joins TRBV4-1 to TRBJ1-2; no definite D call. Germline CDR1 and CDR2: MGHRA and YSYEKL. This CDR3 is built from 13 residues. V lost 0 bases and J 12 bases, leaving 14 bases between the germline ends. The CDR3 is CASSQDVAGINTF. CDR3 nucleotide sequence: TGCGCCAGCAGCCAAGATGTGGCGGGAATAAACACCTTC.